The sequence of this T cell receptor (beta chain) was determined in a study of shared clonotypes between healthy human individuals. As regards this clone: The junction departs from the called germline gene at one end, perhaps through a read error.

The CDR3 runs to 14 residues. Germline V gives CDR1 SSHAT, CDR2 FNYEAQ (reference sequence). CD45RO-negative cells were positively selected for CCR7, leaving out terminally differentiated effector memory CD45RA+ cells. Splitting of each subset's genomic DNA was done evenly across several immunoSEQ plates. Sequencing used immunoSEQ multiplex PCR; TCRdb keeps in-frame clones, though not all of them. The sample lists about 2 million clones, approximately 94% occurring once. The chain carries TRBV7-7 and TRBJ2-5, with 9 bases lining up with TRBD2. Sequenced input: naive CD8+ T cells sorted from blood. The TCR was taken from a man aged 18 to 35 in good health. CDR3 DNA: TGTGCTAGCAGCCAGAGCGGGGGGCGGGAGACCCAGTACTTC. The encoded protein is CASSQSGGRETQYF.